The source of this T cell receptor beta chain is a study of shared clonotypes between healthy human individuals. Measured with immunoSEQ multiplex PCR; TCRdb has only the in-frame clones, and not every one. The sample lists 100,000 or so clones; 40% to 55% were seen once. In regard to this clone: Its matching antigen is unknown.

CDR1 is SGHTA and CDR2 is FQGTGA in the germline V gene. Trimming took off 4 bases at V and 12 bases at J, with 19 bases between the two ends. The CDR3 loop spans 14 amino acids. It was roughly 100 million PBMCs that unsorted samples used for genomic DNA. Study-level findings and limits: Sharing of clonotypes among donors was expected to vary with sequencing depth.

This chain joins TRBV7-3 and TRBJ2-1, with D maybe TRBD2 (5 bases). This TCR was recovered from a woman in her thirties or forties in good health. Some clones in this sample may be carry-over from other donors' samples. The specimen sequenced was PBMCs. CDR3 nucleotides: TGTGCCAGCAGCTCCAGTGGGCCGGAGAGCGGGCAGTTCTTC. Residues: CASSSSGPESGQFF.